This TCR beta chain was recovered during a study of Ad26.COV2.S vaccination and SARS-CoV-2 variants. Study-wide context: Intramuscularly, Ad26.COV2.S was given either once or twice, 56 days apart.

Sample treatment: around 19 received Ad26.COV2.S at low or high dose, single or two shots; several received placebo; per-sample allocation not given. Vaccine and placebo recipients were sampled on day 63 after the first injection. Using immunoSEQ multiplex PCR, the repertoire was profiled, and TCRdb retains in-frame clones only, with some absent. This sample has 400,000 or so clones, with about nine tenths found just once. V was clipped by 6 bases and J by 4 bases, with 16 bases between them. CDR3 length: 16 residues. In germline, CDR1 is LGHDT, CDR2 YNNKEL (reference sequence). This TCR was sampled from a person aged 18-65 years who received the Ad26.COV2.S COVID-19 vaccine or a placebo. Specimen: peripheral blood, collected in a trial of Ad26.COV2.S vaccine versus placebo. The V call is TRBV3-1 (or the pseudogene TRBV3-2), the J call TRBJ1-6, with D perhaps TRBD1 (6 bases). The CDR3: CASSATGDLYNSPLHF. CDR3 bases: TGTGCCAGCAGTGCGACAGGCGACCTTTATAATTCACCCCTCCACTTT.